These 8 T cell receptor beta chains were sequenced from one sample in a study of TIL therapy for anti-PD-1-resistant metastatic lung cancer. As for time point: pre-treatment sample, taken before nivolumab and TIL therapy. The libraries were made with immunoSEQ v3. This table comes from immunoSEQ multiplex PCR, and its TCRdb copy is limited to in-frame clones, with some not included. Of under 55,000 clones in the sample, roughly 78% were seen once. This sample comprised blood, obtained at baseline. Receptors were obtained from a woman aged 25-85 years with non-small cell lung cancer.

The rearrangement joins TRBV14 to TRBJ1-2; TRBD1 aligns across 9 bases. V was clipped by 3 bases and J by 6 bases; unmatched bases: 8. This CDR3 has 15 amino acids. The germline CDR1 and CDR2 sequences are SGHDN and FVKESK. CDR3 sequence: CASSQGRTGADGYTF. The CDR3 DNA reads TGTGCCAGCAGCCAGGGCCGGACAGGGGCCGATGGCTACACCTTC.

The chain couples TRBV5-1 to TRBJ2-3, with 10 nucleotides matching TRBD1. The V segment lost 2 bases and the J segment 2 bases; nucleotides outside the gene matches: 5. This CDR3 region has 16 residues. Germline V lookup: CDR1 SGHRS, CDR2 YFSETQ. The CDR3 protein is CASSFDRGLATDTQYF. The CDR3 DNA follows: TGCGCCAGCAGCTTCGACAGGGGGCTTGCCACAGATACGCAGTATTTT.

The chain has TRBV9 and TRBJ2-6, with D possibly matching TRBD1 (6 bases). Trimming pared 4 bases from V and 2 bases from J, leaving 10 bases between. The V gene's germline CDR1 is SGDLS and CDR2 YYNGEE. This CDR3 contains 15 residues. CDR3 nucleotides: TGTGCCAGCAGCAACAGGGTAACTGGGGCCAACGTCCTGACTTTC. As protein: CASSNRVTGANVLTF.

The rearrangement links TRBV4-1 to TRBJ1-1; no clear D gene. The CDR3 covers 13 residues. Looked up from germline, CDR1 is MGHRA and CDR2 is YSYEKL. V was trimmed by 1 base and J by 11 bases, leaving 14 bases between them. CDR3 in DNA: TGCGCCAGCAGCCAAGTGCCGGCTCCCGAGGCTTTCTTT. Translation gives CASSQVPAPEAFF.

The chain carries TRBV27 and TRBJ2-1, with TRBD1 as a possible D gene (6 bases). With 3 bases removed from V and 1 base from J, the gap between germline ends came to 13 bases. Looked up from germline, CDR1 is MNHEY and CDR2 is SMNVEV (reference sequence). The CDR3 totals 16 residues. In DNA form, the CDR3 reads TGTGCCAGCAGTTTCCAGAGGCAGGGGTCCTACAATGAGCAGTTCTTC. Protein sequence: CASSFQRQGSYNEQFF.

The chain is built from TRBV5-1 and TRBJ1-2, with 7 positions matching TRBD1. V lost 3 bases to trimming and J lost 8 bases; unmatched junction nucleotides: 7. Germline assignment: CDR1 SGHRS and CDR2 YFSETQ. The CDR3 has 13 amino acids. CDR3 sequence: CASSSGQLEGYTF. CDR3 coding DNA: TGCGCCAGCAGCTCGGGACAGCTGGAGGGCTACACCTTC.

The genes are TRBV5-4 and TRBJ1-1; a weak D match, TRBD1 (5 bases). The V and J ends lost 2 bases and 4 bases respectively, with 18 bases between them. Germline lookup yields CDR1 SGHNT and CDR2 YYREEE (reference sequence). The CDR3 has 16 amino acids. CDR3 nucleotides: TGTGCCAGCAGCTTTGCACAAAAAGGGGTTCGCACTGAAGCTTTCTTT. It yields the protein CASSFAQKGVRTEAFF.

As regards this clone: At one end the junction does not follow the germline gene, possibly because of a read error. The chain employs TRBV6-6 and TRBJ1-3; no clear D gene. Per the germline V gene, CDR1 is MNHNY and CDR2 is SVGAGI (reference sequence). The CDR3 sequence is 12 residues long. For the CDR3, the DNA is TGTGCCAGCAGTTATCCTGGGAACACCATATATTTT. It yields the protein CASSYPGNTIYF.